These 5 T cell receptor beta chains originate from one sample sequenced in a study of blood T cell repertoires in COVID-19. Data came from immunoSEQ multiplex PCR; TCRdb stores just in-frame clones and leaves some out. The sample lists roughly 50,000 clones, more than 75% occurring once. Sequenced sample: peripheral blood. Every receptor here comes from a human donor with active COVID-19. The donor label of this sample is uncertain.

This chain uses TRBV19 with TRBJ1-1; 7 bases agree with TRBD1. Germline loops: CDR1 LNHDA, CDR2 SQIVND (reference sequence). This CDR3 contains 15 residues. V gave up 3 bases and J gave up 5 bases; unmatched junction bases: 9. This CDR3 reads CASSIPNRGRTEAFF. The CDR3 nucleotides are TGTGCCAGTAGTATCCCCAACAGGGGCCGAACTGAAGCTTTCTTT.

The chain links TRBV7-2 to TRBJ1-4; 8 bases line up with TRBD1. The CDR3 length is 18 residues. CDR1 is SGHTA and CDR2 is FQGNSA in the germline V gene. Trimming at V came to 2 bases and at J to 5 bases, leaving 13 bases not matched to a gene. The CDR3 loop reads CASSLPTDSGGLNEKLFF. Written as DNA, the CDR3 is TGTGCCAGCAGCTTACCAACCGACTCAGGGGGCCTCAATGAAAAACTGTTTTTT.

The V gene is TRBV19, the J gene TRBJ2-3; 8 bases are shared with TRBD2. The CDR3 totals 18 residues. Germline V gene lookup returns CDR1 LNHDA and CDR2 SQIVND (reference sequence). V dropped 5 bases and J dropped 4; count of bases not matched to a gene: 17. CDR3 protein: CASSAAEGGIAGSDTQYF. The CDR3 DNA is TGTGCCAGTAGTGCAGCGGAGGGGGGCATAGCGGGGTCAGATACGCAGTATTTT.

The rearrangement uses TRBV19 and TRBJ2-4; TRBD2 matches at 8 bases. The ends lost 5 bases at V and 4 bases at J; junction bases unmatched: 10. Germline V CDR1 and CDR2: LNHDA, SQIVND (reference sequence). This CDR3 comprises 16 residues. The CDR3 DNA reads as TGTGCCAGTAGTCCCCCTAGCGGGCAAAGAAAAAACATTCAGTACTTC. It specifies CASSPPSGQRKNIQYF.

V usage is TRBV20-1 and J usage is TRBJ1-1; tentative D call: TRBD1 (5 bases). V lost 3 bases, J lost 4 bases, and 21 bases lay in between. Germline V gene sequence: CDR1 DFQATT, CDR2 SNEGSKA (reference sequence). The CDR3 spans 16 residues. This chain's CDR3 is CSASGGDPGVFTEAFF. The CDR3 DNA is TGCAGTGCTAGTGGCGGGGACCCGGGAGTGTTCACTGAAGCTTTCTTT.